Described below is a single T cell receptor beta chain sequence and its context. These data belong to a study of radiation and T cells in renal cell carcinoma. Data came from immunoSEQ multiplex PCR; TCRdb stores just in-frame clones and leaves some out. Among 4,000 or so clones, 62% were seen once, and the ten largest hold 42%. The ends were cut back, 4 bases at V and 9 bases at J, with 13 bases in the middle. CDR1 and CDR2 (germline): MNHEY, SMNVEV (reference sequence). The CDR3 has 13 amino acids. As for treatment: 15 Gy SBRT to primary tumor, nephrectomy 4 weeks later. This specimen was tumor tissue, taken from a patient whose treatment included radiotherapy and nephrectomy. This TCR was recovered from a woman aged 55-69 years with renal cell carcinoma. The V and J genes are TRBV27 and TRBJ2-1, with D possibly matching TRBD2 (6 bases). As DNA, the CDR3 is TGTGCCAGCAGTTGGGACGCGGGGACTGAGCAGTTCTTC. Amino acid sequence: CASSWDAGTEQFF.